These T cell receptor beta chains were read from a single sample in a study of post-analysis software for immune sequencing data. TCRdb reprocessed the PCR reads with MiXCR, giving one entry per CDR3 protein. Among fewer than 900,000 distinct CDR3 sequences, 40% to 55% were seen once, and the ten largest hold around 4.7%. The specimen sequenced was blood. These receptors all stem from a girl aged 5-17 years with multiple sclerosis. CDR3s include the opening cysteine and the closing phenylalanine or tryptophan. Fields, in order: J gene, clone size, V gene, D gene, CDR3 DNA, CDR3 protein. A D gene is named only where the DNA matches it firmly. Clone size is given for some rows only: seen once, a few or many times, or a class if the clone is expanded.

J gene: TRBJ2-5; clone size: many; V gene: TRBV7-2; D gene: NA; CDR3 DNA: TGTGCCAGCAGCTTATCGGGACACAGCCAAGAGACCCAGTACTTC; CDR3 protein: CASSLSGHSQETQYF
J gene: TRBJ2-5; clone size: once; V gene: TRBV24-1; D gene: TRBD2; CDR3 DNA: TGTGCCACCAGTGATCCGGGACTAGCGGGAAATCAAGAGACCCAGTACTTC; CDR3 protein: CATSDPGLAGNQETQYF
J gene: TRBJ1-5; clone size: NA; V gene: TRBV6-6; D gene: NA; CDR3 DNA: TGTGCCAGCCAAGGCAATCAGCCCCAGCATTTT; CDR3 protein: CASQGNQPQHF
J gene: TRBJ2-7; clone size: NA; V gene: TRBV6-1; D gene: NA; CDR3 DNA: TGTGCCAGCAGTGGCGGGGGCGGAGATGGATACGGGCAGTACTTC; CDR3 protein: CASSGGGGDGYGQYF
J gene: TRBJ1-5; clone size: few; V gene: TRBV20-1; D gene: TRBD1; CDR3 DNA: TGCAGTGCTAGAGCGGCAGGGGGTCCCAATCAGCCCCAGCATTTT; CDR3 protein: CSARAAGGPNQPQHF
J gene: TRBJ2-1; clone size: NA; V gene: TRBV20-1; D gene: TRBD1; CDR3 DNA: TGCAGTGCTAGAGAGAGGAGCGGACAGGGAACCTACAATGAGCAGTTCTTC; CDR3 protein: CSARERSGQGTYNEQFF
J gene: TRBJ2-6; clone size: few; V gene: TRBV28; D gene: NA; CDR3 DNA: TGTGCCAGCAGTTTGCCCCCCAGGTTTTCTGGGGCCAACGTCCTGACTTTC; CDR3 protein: CASSLPPRFSGANVLTF
J gene: TRBJ2-3; clone size: few; V gene: TRBV6-6; D gene: NA; CDR3 DNA: TGTGCCAGCAGTTACTCGCCAGATACGCAGTATTTT; CDR3 protein: CASSYSPDTQYF
J gene: TRBJ2-3; clone size: NA; V gene: TRBV2; D gene: NA; CDR3 DNA: TGTGCCAGCAGTGTAGCTGGGCAGGGGTACACAGATACGCAGTATTTT; CDR3 protein: CASSVAGQGYTDTQYF
J gene: TRBJ2-7; clone size: NA; V gene: TRBV12-3/TRBV12-4; D gene: NA; CDR3 DNA: TGTGCCAGCAGTCACGCTGTGGACGAGCAGTACTTC; CDR3 protein: CASSHAVDEQYF
J gene: TRBJ1-5; clone size: NA; V gene: TRBV6-6; D gene: TRBD1; CDR3 DNA: TGTGCCAGCAGTGCGCGGACAGGGGGCGGACAGCCCCAGCATTTT; CDR3 protein: CASSARTGGGQPQHF
J gene: TRBJ2-1; clone size: NA; V gene: TRBV7-3; D gene: NA; CDR3 DNA: TGTGCCAGCAGCTCTTACTCCTACAATGAGCAGTTCTTC; CDR3 protein: CASSSYSYNEQFF
J gene: TRBJ2-5; clone size: once; V gene: TRBV6-5; D gene: TRBD2; CDR3 DNA: TGTGCCAGCAGTTGCCTCAAGACTAGCGGGCAAGAGACCCAGTACTTC; CDR3 protein: CASSCLKTSGQETQYF
J gene: TRBJ2-1; clone size: few; V gene: TRBV12-3/TRBV12-4; D gene: NA; CDR3 DNA: TGTGCCAGCAGTTTGGGACCGACGAGCTCCTACAATGAGCAGTTCTTC; CDR3 protein: CASSLGPTSSYNEQFF
J gene: TRBJ2-1; clone size: NA; V gene: TRBV7-2; D gene: TRBD1; CDR3 DNA: TGTGCCAGCAGCTTCTACAGGGGATCCGGGAATGAGCAGTTCTTC; CDR3 protein: CASSFYRGSGNEQFF
J gene: TRBJ2-5; clone size: few; V gene: TRBV7-2; D gene: TRBD2; CDR3 DNA: TGTGCCAGCAGCTACCCGGGACTAGCGGGAGGGCTCAGCAGAGAGACCCAGTACTTC; CDR3 protein: CASSYPGLAGGLSRETQYF
J gene: TRBJ2-3; clone size: NA; V gene: TRBV4-1; D gene: TRBD2; CDR3 DNA: TGCGCCAGCAGCCAAGATCCGGGGGGACTAGCTCCCCGCACAGATACGCAGTATTTT; CDR3 protein: CASSQDPGGLAPRTDTQYF
J gene: TRBJ2-5; clone size: once; V gene: TRBV20-1; D gene: TRBD1; CDR3 DNA: TGCAGTGCCATCATCCGGGACAGGGGGTTCCAAGAGACCCAGTACTTC; CDR3 protein: CSAIIRDRGFQETQYF
J gene: TRBJ2-3; clone size: NA; V gene: TRBV5-1; D gene: TRBD2; CDR3 DNA: TGCGCCAGCAGCTTGGTGCTAGCGGAGAGCACAGATACGCAGTATTTT; CDR3 protein: CASSLVLAESTDTQYF
J gene: TRBJ2-7; clone size: NA; V gene: TRBV12-3/TRBV12-4; D gene: NA; CDR3 DNA: TGTGCCAGCAGTTTATTTCGGCAGAAGGAAAATGGCCCCTACGAGCAGTACTTC; CDR3 protein: CASSLFRQKENGPYEQYF
J gene: TRBJ2-1; clone size: NA; V gene: TRBV7-3; D gene: TRBD2; CDR3 DNA: TGTGCCAGCAGCCCACTAGCGGGAGGGCCACAGGAGCAGTTCTTC; CDR3 protein: CASSPLAGGPQEQFF
J gene: TRBJ2-5; clone size: few; V gene: TRBV7-3; D gene: NA; CDR3 DNA: TGTGCCAGCAGCCCAACAGGGTCGGGAGAGACCCAGTACTTC; CDR3 protein: CASSPTGSGETQYF
J gene: TRBJ2-7; clone size: NA; V gene: TRBV11-2; D gene: TRBD1; CDR3 DNA: TGTGCCAGCAGCTTCGGGACAGACTTTTACGAGCAGTACTTC; CDR3 protein: CASSFGTDFYEQYF
J gene: TRBJ2-5; clone size: NA; V gene: TRBV7-9; D gene: NA; CDR3 DNA: TGTGCCAGCAGCTTAGGGTATGCCTCGGAGACCCAGTACTTC; CDR3 protein: CASSLGYASETQYF
J gene: TRBJ2-1; clone size: few; V gene: TRBV27; D gene: TRBD2; CDR3 DNA: TGTGCCAGCAGTCCCCGTAGGGGTAGCGGGGGTCTCTTAAATGAGCAGTTCTTC; CDR3 protein: CASSPRRGSGGLLNEQFF
J gene: TRBJ2-7; clone size: few; V gene: TRBV18; D gene: NA; CDR3 DNA: TGTGCCAGCTCACCGGCCAGTACCTCCTACGAGCAGTACTTC; CDR3 protein: CASSPASTSYEQYF
J gene: TRBJ2-7; clone size: few; V gene: TRBV20-1; D gene: TRBD1; CDR3 DNA: TGCAGTGCTAGCGGGACAGGGGCCAATGGAGGCTACGAGCAGTACTTC; CDR3 protein: CSASGTGANGGYEQYF
J gene: TRBJ2-2; clone size: once; V gene: TRBV5-6; D gene: TRBD1; CDR3 DNA: TGTGCCAGCAGCTCCCCCCCGGGACAGGGATGGAGCACCGGGGAGCTGTTTTTT; CDR3 protein: CASSSPPGQGWSTGELFF
J gene: TRBJ2-7; clone size: few; V gene: TRBV5-1; D gene: TRBD1; CDR3 DNA: TGCGCCAGCAGCTTGGAGGGGACAGGGTCCGACGAGCAGTACTTC; CDR3 protein: CASSLEGTGSDEQYF
J gene: TRBJ2-5; clone size: NA; V gene: TRBV27; D gene: NA; CDR3 DNA: TGTGCCAGCAGTTTTGCGGGCTGGGAGACCCAGTACTTC; CDR3 protein: CASSFAGWETQYF
J gene: TRBJ1-1; clone size: NA; V gene: TRBV6-6; D gene: NA; CDR3 DNA: TGTGCCAGCAGTCCCCCGGGACGGACCGGCGCTGAAGCTTTCTTT; CDR3 protein: CASSPPGRTGAEAFF
J gene: TRBJ2-5; clone size: NA; V gene: TRBV2; D gene: TRBD2; CDR3 DNA: TGTGCCAGCAGTGAGTCTAGCGGACAAGAGACCCAGTACTTC; CDR3 protein: CASSESSGQETQYF
J gene: TRBJ2-3; clone size: NA; V gene: TRBV20-1; D gene: NA; CDR3 DNA: TGCAGTGCTGATGGGACGGACACAGGTACGCAGTATTTT; CDR3 protein: CSADGTDTGTQYF
J gene: TRBJ1-2; clone size: NA; V gene: TRBV12-3/TRBV12-4; D gene: NA; CDR3 DNA: TGTGCCAGCAGCCAGAACAGCGCGTACCTCTATGGCTACACCTTC; CDR3 protein: CASSQNSAYLYGYTF
J gene: TRBJ2-7; clone size: few; V gene: TRBV12-3/TRBV12-4; D gene: NA; CDR3 DNA: TGTGCCAGCAGTTTCGCGACAGAGTCTAGCTCCTACGAGCAGTACTTC; CDR3 protein: CASSFATESSSYEQYF
J gene: TRBJ2-3; clone size: NA; V gene: TRBV7-2; D gene: TRBD2; CDR3 DNA: TGTGCCAGCAGCTTGCAGGCGGGAGCCGGAGATACGCAGTATTTT; CDR3 protein: CASSLQAGAGDTQYF
J gene: TRBJ2-7; clone size: few; V gene: TRBV6-2/TRBV6-3; D gene: TRBD2; CDR3 DNA: TGTGCCAGCATCACTATCCCCCGGACTAGCGGGAGTGGGACCTACGAGCAGTACTTC; CDR3 protein: CASITIPRTSGSGTYEQYF
J gene: TRBJ2-2; clone size: NA; V gene: TRBV7-9; D gene: NA; CDR3 DNA: TGTGCCAGCAGCCCCACTGTGAACACCGGGGAGCTGTTTTTT; CDR3 protein: CASSPTVNTGELFF
J gene: TRBJ2-1; clone size: NA; V gene: TRBV10-2; D gene: TRBD2; CDR3 DNA: TGCGCCAGCAGGGGGCAAGCGGGAGGTTATTCGAATGAGCAGTTCTTC; CDR3 protein: CASRGQAGGYSNEQFF
J gene: TRBJ2-1; clone size: once; V gene: TRBV12-3/TRBV12-4; D gene: NA; CDR3 DNA: TGTGCCAGCAGGCTCGGGATCTCGGTGAGGTTCTTC; CDR3 protein: CASRLGISVRFF
J gene: TRBJ2-7; clone size: many; V gene: TRBV7-6; D gene: NA; CDR3 DNA: TGTGCCAGCAGCCTCGACAGAACCTACGAGCAGTACTTC; CDR3 protein: CASSLDRTYEQYF
J gene: TRBJ2-1; clone size: NA; V gene: TRBV5-1; D gene: TRBD2; CDR3 DNA: TGCGCCAGCAGCCTTGGACCGGGACTAGCGGGAGATGAGCAGTTCTTC; CDR3 protein: CASSLGPGLAGDEQFF
J gene: TRBJ2-3; clone size: NA; V gene: TRBV5-1; D gene: TRBD2; CDR3 DNA: TGCGCCAGCAGTGGAGGACTAGCGGGAGGGCCCAGTAGCACAGATACGCAGTATTTT; CDR3 protein: CASSGGLAGGPSSTDTQYF